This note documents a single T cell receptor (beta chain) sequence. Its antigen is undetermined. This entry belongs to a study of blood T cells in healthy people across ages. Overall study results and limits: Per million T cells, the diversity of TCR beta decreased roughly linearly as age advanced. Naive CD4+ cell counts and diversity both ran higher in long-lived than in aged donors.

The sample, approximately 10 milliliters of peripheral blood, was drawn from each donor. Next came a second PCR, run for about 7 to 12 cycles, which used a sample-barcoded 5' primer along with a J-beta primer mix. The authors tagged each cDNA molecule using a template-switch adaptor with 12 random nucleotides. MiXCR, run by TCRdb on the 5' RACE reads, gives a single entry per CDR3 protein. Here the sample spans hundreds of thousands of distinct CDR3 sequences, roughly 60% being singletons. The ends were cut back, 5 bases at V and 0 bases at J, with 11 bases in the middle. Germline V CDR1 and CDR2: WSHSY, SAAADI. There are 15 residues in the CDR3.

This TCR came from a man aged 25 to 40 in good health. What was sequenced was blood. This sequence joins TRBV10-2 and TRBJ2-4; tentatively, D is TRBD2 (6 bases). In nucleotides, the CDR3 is TGCGCCAGCAGTCGGGAGAGGCTAGCCAAAAACATTCAGTACTTC. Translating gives CASSRERLAKNIQYF.